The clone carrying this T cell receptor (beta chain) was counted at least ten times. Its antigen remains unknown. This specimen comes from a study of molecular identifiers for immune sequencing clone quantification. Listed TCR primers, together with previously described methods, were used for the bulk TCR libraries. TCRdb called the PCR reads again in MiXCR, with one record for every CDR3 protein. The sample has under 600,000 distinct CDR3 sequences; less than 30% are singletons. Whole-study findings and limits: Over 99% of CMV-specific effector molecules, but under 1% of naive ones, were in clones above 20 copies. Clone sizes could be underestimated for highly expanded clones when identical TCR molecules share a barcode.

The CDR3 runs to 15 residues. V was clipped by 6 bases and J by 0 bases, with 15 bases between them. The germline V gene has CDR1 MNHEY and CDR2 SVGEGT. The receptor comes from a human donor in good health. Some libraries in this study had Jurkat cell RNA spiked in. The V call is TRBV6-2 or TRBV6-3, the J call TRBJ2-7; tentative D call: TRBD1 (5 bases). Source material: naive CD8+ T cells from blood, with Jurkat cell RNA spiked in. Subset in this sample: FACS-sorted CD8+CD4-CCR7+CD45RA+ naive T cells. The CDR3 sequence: CASSLGHTASYEQYF. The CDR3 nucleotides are TGTGCCAGCAGCCTGGGGCATACGGCCTCCTACGAGCAGTACTTC.